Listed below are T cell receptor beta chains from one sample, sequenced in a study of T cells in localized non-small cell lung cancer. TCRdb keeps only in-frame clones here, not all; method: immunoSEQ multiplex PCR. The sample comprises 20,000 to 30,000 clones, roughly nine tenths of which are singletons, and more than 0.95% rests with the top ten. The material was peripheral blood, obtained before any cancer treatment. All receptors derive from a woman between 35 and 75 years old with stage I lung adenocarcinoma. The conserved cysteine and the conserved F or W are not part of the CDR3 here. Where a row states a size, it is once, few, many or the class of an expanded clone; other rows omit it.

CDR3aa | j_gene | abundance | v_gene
ASSEGGTGYEQY | TRBJ2-7 | - | TRBV6-1
ASSPVAGYRDYEQY | TRBJ2-7 | - | TRBV5-6
ASSIAGQRNSDQPQH | TRBJ1-5 | - | TRBV21-1
ASSLERQGPNTYGYT | TRBJ1-2 | - | TRBV28
ASSPQGGSYNEQF | TRBJ2-1 | - | TRBV7-3
AWTRPGGQDIQY | TRBJ2-4 | - | TRBV30
ASSSAGTGAYEQY | TRBJ2-7 | - | TRBV6-1
ASSPRVNTEAF | TRBJ1-1 | - | TRBV18
ASSQDPAGANTDTQY | TRBJ2-3 | - | TRBV4-2
SARTHEQY | TRBJ2-7 | once | TRBV20-1
ASSSPGGDYGYT | TRBJ1-2 | - | TRBV28
ASSLLTGSSYEQY | TRBJ2-7 | few | TRBV11-3
ASSIVGTFTGELF | TRBJ2-2 | - | TRBV19
SVEDRKETGGYEQY | TRBJ2-7 | - | TRBV29-1
ASGSTGKEEETQY | TRBJ2-5 | - | TRBV11-2
ASSLEHGQGQY | TRBJ2-7 | - | TRBV5-1
ASSLTSDRAAGELF | TRBJ2-2 | - | TRBV7-3
ASSYGGLGYGYT | TRBJ1-2 | - | TRBV6-5
ASSIGRDTGELF | TRBJ2-2 | - | TRBV19
ASSASGGAADTQY | TRBJ2-3 | few | TRBV6-4
ATSRVTIRGYGQPQH | TRBJ1-5 | - | TRBV15
ASSSRGKETQY | TRBJ2-5 | - | TRBV6-5
AWSVGGNQPQH | TRBJ1-5 | - | TRBV30
ASSHETVSYGYT | TRBJ1-2 | - | TRBV4-3
ASKLGVTDTQY | TRBJ2-3 | - | TRBV13
ASSVTGSGNTIY | TRBJ1-3 | - | TRBV9
ASSTIPATEQY | TRBJ2-7 | - | TRBV19
ASSHRQGGVNLYEQY | TRBJ2-7 | once | TRBV5-1
ASSSWTGSSSGNTIY | TRBJ1-3 | - | TRBV11-1
ASARQGITDTQY | TRBJ2-3 | - | TRBV2
ASRLGQGPSYEQY | TRBJ2-7 | few | TRBV7-8
ASSPQGTEQF | TRBJ2-1 | - | TRBV18
ASSLLGNQPQH | TRBJ1-5 | - | TRBV28
ASSFRGREASGGPSGTQY | TRBJ2-5 | - | TRBV5-1
ASSKDRANQPQH | TRBJ1-5 | - | TRBV5-4
ASSRTGGHNEQF | TRBJ2-1 | - | TRBV5-4
ASSQYGVSDTQY | TRBJ2-3 | - | TRBV14
ASSYSNLGGGGYT | TRBJ1-2 | - | TRBV6-5
ASTLSGGEETQY | TRBJ2-5 | - | TRBV6-5
ASRARTGSSTDTQY | TRBJ2-3 | - | TRBV2
ASGPGQGNQPQH | TRBJ1-5 | - | TRBV12-5
ASSVVRLYNYGYT | TRBJ1-2 | - | TRBV9
ASSFLGSSYNSPLH | TRBJ1-6 | - | TRBV5-1
ASSFLGQVTYEQY | TRBJ2-7 | - | TRBV5-1
ASSLDPRFYGYT | TRBJ1-2 | - | TRBV11-2
ASSYNRGEAF | TRBJ1-1 | - | TRBV7-2